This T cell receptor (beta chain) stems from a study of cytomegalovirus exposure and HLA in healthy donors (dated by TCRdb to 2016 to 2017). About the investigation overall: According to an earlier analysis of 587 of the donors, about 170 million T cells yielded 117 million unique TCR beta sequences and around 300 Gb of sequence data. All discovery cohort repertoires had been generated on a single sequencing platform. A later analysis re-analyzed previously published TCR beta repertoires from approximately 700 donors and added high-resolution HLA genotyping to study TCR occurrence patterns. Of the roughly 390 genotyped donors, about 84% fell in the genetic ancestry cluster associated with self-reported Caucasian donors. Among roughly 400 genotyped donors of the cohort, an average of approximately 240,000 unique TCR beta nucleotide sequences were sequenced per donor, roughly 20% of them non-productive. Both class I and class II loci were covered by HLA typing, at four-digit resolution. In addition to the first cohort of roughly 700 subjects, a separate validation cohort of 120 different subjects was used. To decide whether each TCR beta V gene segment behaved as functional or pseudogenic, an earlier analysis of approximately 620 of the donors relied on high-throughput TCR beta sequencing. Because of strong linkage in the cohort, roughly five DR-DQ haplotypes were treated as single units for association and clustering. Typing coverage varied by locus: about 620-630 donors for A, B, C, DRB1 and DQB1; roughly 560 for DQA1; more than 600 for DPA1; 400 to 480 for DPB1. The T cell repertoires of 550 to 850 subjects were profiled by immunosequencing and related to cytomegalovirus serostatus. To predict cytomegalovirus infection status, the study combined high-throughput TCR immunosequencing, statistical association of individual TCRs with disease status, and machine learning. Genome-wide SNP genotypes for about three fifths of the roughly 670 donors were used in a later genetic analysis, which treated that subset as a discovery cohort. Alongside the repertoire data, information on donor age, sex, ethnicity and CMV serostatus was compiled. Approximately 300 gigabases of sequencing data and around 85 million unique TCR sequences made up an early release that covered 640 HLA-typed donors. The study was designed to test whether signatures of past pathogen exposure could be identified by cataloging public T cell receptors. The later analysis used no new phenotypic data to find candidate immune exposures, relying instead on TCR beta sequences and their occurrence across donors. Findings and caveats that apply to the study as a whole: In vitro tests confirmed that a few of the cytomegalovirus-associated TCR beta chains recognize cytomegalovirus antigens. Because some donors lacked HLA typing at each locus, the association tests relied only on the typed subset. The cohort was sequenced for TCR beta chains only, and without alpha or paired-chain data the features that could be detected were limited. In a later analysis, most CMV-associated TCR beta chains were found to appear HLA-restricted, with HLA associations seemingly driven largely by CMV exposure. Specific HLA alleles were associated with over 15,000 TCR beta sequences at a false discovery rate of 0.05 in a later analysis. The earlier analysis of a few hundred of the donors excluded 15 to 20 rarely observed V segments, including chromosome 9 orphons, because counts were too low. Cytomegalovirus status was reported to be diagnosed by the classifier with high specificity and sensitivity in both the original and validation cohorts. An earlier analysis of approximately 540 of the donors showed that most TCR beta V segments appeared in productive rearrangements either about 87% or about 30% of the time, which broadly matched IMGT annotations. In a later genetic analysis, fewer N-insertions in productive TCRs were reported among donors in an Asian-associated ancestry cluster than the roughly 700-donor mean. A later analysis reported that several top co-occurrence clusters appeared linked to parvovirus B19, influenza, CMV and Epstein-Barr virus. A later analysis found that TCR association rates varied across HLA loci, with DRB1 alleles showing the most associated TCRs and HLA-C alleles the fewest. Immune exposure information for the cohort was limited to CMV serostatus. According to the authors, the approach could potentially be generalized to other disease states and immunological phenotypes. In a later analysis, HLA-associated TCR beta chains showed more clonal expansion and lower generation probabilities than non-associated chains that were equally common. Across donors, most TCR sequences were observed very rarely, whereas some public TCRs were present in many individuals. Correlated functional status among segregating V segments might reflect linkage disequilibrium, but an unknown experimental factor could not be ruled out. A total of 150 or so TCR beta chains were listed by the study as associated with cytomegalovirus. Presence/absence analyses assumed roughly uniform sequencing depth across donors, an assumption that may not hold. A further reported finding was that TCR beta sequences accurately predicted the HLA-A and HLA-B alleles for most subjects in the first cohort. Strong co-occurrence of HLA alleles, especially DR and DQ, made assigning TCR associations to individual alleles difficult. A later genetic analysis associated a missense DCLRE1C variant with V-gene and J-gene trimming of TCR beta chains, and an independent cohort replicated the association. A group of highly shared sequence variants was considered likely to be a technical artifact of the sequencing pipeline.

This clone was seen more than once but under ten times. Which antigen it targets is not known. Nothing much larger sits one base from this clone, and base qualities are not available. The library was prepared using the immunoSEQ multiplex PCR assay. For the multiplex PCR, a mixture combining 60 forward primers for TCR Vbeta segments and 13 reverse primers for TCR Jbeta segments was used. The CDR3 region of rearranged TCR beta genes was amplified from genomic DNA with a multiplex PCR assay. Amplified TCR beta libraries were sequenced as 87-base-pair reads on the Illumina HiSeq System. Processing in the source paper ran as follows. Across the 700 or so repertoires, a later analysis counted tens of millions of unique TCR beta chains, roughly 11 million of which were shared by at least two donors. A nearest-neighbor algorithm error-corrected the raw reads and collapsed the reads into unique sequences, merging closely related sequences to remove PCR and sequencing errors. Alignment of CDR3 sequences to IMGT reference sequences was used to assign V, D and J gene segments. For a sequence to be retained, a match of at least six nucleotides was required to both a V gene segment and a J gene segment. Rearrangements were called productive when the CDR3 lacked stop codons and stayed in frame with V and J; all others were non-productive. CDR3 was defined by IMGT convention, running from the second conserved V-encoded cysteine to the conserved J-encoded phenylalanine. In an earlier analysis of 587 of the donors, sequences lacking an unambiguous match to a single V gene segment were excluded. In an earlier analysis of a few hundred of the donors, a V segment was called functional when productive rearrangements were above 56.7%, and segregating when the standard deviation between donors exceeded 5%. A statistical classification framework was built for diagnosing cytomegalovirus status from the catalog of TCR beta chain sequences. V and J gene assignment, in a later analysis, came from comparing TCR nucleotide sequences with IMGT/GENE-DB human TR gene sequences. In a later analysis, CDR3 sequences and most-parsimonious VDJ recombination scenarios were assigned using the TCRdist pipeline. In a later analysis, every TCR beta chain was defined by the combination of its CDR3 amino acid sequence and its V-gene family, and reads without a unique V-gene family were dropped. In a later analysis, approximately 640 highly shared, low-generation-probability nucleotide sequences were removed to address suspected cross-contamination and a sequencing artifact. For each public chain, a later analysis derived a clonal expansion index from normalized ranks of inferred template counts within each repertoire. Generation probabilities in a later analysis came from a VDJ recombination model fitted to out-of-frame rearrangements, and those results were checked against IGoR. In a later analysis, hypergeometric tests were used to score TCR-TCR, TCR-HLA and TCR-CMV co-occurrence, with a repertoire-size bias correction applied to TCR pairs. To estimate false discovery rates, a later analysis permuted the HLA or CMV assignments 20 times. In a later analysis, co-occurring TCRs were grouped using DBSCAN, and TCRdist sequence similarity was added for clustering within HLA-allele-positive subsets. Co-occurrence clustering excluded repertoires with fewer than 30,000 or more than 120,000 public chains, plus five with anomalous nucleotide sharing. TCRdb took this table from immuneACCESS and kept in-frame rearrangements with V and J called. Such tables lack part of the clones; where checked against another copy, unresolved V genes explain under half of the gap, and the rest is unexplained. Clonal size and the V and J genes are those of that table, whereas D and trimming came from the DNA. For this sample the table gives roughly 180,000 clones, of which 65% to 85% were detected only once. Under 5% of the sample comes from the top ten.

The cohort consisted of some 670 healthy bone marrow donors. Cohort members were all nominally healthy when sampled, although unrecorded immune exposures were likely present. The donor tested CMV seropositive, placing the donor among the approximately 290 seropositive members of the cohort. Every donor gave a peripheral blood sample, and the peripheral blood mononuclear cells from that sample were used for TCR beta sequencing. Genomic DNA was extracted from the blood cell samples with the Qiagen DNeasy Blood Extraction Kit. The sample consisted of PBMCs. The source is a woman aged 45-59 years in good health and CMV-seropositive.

The nucleotide sequence is given as TGTGCCAGCAGCTTATCGGCGGTGGGCACTGAAGCTTTCTTT. This gives the protein CASSLSAVGTEAFF. The chain joins TRBV7-9 to TRBJ1-1; the D gene is not confidently resolved. There are 14 amino acids in the CDR3, from cysteine to phenylalanine inclusive. Only the CDR3 DNA is retained, 42 bases long and in frame from the first base. The germline V gene (reference sequence) gives CDR1 as SEHNR and CDR2 as FQNEAQ. V loses 2 bases, J loses 4 bases, and the germline ends lie 11 bases apart.